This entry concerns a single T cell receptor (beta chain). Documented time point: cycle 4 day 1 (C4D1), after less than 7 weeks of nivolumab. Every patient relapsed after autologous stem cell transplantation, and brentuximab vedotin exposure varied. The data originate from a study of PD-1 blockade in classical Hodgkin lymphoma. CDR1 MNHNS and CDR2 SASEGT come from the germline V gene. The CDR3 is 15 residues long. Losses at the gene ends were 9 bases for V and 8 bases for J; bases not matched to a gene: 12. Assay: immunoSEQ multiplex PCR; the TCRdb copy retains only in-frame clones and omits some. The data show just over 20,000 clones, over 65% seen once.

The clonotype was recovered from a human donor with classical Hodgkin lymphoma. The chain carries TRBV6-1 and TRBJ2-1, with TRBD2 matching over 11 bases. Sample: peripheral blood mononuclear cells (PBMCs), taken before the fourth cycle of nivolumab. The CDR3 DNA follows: TGTGCCAGTTCATTAGCGGGAGGGCCGGTCGATGAGCAGTTCTTC. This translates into CASSLAGGPVDEQFF.